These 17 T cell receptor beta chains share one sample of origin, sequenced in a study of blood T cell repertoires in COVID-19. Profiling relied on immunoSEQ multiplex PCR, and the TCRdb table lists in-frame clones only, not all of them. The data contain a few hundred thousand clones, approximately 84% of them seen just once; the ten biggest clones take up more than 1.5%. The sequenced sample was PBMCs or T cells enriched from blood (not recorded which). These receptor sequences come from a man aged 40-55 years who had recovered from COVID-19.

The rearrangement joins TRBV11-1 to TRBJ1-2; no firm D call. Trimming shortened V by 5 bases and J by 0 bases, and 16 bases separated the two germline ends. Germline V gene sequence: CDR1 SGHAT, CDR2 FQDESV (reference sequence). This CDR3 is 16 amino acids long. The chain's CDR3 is CASSRGSLTSNYGYTF. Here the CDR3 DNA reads TGTGCCAGCAGCCGAGGATCTCTCACATCTAACTATGGCTACACCTTC. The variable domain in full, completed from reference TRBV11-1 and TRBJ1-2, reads EAEVAQSPRYKITEKSQAVAFWCDPISGHATLYWYRQILGQGPELLVQFQDESVVDDSQLPKDRFSAERLKGVDSTLKIQPAELGDSAMYLCASSRGSLTSNYGYTFGSGTRLTVV.

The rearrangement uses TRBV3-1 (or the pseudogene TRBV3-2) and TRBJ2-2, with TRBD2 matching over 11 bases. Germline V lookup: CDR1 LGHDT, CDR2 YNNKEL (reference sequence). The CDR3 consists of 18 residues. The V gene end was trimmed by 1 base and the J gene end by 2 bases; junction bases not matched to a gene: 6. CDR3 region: CASSQVTSGAPNTGELFF. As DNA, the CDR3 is TGTGCCAGCAGCCAAGTGACTAGCGGGGCACCAAACACCGGGGAGCTGTTTTTT.

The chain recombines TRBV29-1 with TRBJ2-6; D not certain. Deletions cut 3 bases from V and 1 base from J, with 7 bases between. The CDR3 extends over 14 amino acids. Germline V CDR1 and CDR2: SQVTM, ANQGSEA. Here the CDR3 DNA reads TGCAGCGTTGACCCCGGGTCTGGGGCCAACGTCCTGACTTTC. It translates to CSVDPGSGANVLTF.

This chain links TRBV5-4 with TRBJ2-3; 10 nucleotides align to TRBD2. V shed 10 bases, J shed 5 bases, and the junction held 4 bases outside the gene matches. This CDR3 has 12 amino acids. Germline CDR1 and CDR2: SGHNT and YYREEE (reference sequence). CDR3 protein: CAAAGGGDTQYF. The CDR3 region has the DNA TGTGCCGCAGCGGGGGGGGGAGATACGCAGTATTTT.

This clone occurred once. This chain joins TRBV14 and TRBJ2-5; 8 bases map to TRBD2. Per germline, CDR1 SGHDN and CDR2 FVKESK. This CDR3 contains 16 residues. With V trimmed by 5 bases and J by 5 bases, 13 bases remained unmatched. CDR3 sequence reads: CASSSAVAGFWETQYF. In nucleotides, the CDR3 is TGTGCCAGCAGCTCCGCCGTAGCGGGGTTCTGGGAGACCCAGTACTTC. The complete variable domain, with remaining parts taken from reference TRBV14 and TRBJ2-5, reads EAGVTQFPSHSVIEKGQTVTLRCDPISGHDNLYWYRRVMGKEIKFLLHFVKESKQDESGMPNNRFLAERTGGTYSTLKVQPAELEDSGVYFCASSSAVAGFWETQYFGPGTRLLVL.

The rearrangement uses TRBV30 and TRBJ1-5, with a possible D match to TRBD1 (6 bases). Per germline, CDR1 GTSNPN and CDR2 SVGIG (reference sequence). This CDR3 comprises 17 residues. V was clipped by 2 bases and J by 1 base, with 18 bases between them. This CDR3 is CAWSPRRGLESNQPQHF. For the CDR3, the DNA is TGTGCCTGGAGTCCCAGGCGGGGGCTGGAAAGCAATCAGCCCCAGCATTTT.

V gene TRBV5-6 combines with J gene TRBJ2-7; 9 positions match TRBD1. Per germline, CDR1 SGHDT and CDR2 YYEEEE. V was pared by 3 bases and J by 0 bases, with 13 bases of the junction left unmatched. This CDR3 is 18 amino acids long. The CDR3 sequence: CASSSGLSDRGYSYEQYF. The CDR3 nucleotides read TGTGCCAGCAGCTCGGGGTTATCGGACAGGGGTTACTCCTACGAGCAGTACTTC.

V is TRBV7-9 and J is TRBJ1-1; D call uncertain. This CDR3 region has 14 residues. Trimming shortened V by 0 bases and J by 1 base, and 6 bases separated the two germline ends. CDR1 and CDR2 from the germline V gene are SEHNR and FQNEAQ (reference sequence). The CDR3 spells CASSLASENTEAFF. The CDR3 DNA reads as TGTGCCAGCAGCTTAGCCTCAGAGAACACTGAAGCTTTCTTT.

CDR3 in amino acids: CASSPDSYEQYF. Here the CDR3 DNA reads TGTGCCAGCTCACCGGACAGCTACGAGCAGTACTTC. The genes are TRBV18 and TRBJ2-7, with D perhaps TRBD1 (6 bases). The germline CDR1 and CDR2 sequences are KGHSH and LQKENI. The ends were cut back, 3 bases at V and 3 bases at J, with 6 bases in the middle. The CDR3 contains 12 residues.

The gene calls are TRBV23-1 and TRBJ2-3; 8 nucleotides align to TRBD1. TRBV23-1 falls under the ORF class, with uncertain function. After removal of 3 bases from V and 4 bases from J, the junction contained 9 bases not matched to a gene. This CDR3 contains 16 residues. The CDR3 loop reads CASSHGGQGFADTQYF. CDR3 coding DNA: TGCGCCAGCAGTCATGGCGGACAGGGTTTTGCAGATACGCAGTATTTT.

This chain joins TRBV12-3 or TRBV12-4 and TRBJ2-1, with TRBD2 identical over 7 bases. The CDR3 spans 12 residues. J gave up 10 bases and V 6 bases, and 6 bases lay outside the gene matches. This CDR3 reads CASRGGVAEQFF. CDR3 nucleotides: TGTGCCAGCAGGGGGGGGGTCGCGGAGCAGTTCTTC.

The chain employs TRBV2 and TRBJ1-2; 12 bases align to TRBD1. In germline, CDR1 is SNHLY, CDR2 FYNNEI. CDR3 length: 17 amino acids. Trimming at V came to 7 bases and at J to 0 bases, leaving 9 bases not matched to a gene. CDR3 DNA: TGTGCCAGCAACGCCCGGGACAGGGGGCCCTCTAACTATGGCTACACCTTC. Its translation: CASNARDRGPSNYGYTF. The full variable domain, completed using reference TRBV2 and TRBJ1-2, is EPEVTQTPSHQVTQMGQEVILRCVPISNHLYFYWYRQILGQKVEFLVSFYNNEISEKSEIFDDQFSVERPDGSNFTLKIRSTKLEDSAMYFCASNARDRGPSNYGYTFGSGTRLTVV.

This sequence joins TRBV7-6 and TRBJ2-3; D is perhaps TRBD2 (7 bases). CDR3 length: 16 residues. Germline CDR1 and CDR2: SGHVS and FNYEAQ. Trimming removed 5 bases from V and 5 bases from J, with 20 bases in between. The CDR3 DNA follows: TGTGCCAGCAGCCCGGGCGCGGGGGCGCGCGGAGATACGCAGTATTTT. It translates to CASSPGAGARGDTQYF.

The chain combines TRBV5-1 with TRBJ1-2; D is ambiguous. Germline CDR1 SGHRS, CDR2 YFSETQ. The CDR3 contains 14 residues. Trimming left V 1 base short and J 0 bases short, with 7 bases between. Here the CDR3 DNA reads TGCGCCAGCAGCTTGCTGTCTGCTAACTATGGCTACACCTTC. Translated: CASSLLSANYGYTF.

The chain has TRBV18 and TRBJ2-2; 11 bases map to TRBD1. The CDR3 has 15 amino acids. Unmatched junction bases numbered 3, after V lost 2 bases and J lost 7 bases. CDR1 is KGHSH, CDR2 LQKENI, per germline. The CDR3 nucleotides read TGTGCCAGCTCACCAGGACAGGGGGCGATCGGGGAGCTGTTTTTT. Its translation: CASSPGQGAIGELFF.

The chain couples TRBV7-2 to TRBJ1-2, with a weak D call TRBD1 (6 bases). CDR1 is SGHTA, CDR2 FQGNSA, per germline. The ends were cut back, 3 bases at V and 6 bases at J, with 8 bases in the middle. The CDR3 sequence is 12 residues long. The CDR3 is CASSLGDNGYTF. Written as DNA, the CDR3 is TGTGCCAGCAGCTTGGGGGACAATGGCTACACCTTC.

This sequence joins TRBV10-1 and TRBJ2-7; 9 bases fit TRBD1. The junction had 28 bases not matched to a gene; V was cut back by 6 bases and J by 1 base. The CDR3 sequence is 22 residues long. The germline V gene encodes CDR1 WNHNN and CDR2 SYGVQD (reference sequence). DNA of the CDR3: TGCGCCAGCAGCCGCCTGCCCAACCTTAGGACCTACAAACAGGGGGCTTCCTACGAGCAGTACTTC. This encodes CASSRLPNLRTYKQGASYEQYF.